The TCR beta chain described here comes from a study of OX40 agonist ivuxolimab in advanced cancers. Some clones are missing from TCRdb's copy, which holds only in-frame ones; the method was immunoSEQ multiplex PCR. Of some 58,000 clones detected, around nine tenths appear once; the ten largest clones hold roughly 0.75%. This CDR3 region has 11 residues. The J gene is TRBJ1-2, the V gene TRBV21-1. TRBV21-1 is an annotated pseudogene. The source is an adult with an advanced solid tumor such as melanoma, head and neck, liver or kidney cancer. The source material was CD4+ or CD8+ T cells sorted from blood, sampled in a trial of the OX40 agonist ivuxolimab. Here the CDR3 DNA reads TGTGCCAGCATCCCTAACTATGGCTACACCTTC. This translates into CASIPNYGYTF.